This T cell receptor beta chain was profiled in a study of CD8+ T cells in alopecia areata (dated by TCRdb to 2016 to 2018). Some background on the complete study: The treated patients took part in an open-label pilot trial in which moderate-to-severe alopecia areata was treated with oral tofacitinib at 5 to 10 mg twice daily. Patients stayed on tofacitinib for 6 to 18 months and then had 6 months of follow-up off drug so that delayed response and recurrence could be assessed. To study T cell clonal expansion in alopecia areata, the researchers applied high-throughput TCRbeta sequencing to both the C3H/HeJ mouse model and human patients. In humans, TCRbeta sequencing was performed on scalp tissue and on sorted CD4+ and CD8+ peripheral blood T cells from healthy controls and from patients with patchy or totalis/universalis alopecia areata. Tofacitinib-treated patients had biopsies at baseline and at 4 and 24 weeks of treatment, with a later scalp biopsy in several patients. Scalp clonality was compared across normal scalp (n=4), patchy alopecia areata scalp (n=8), and alopecia totalis/universalis scalp (n=8). RNA was obtained with the PAXgene miRNA kit for fixed scalp, the miRNeasy kit for PBMCs, and the RNeasy kit for mouse skin. TCRbeta CDR3 regions were amplified by immunoSEQ multiplex PCR using 35 Vbeta forward and 13 Jbeta reverse primers.

CDR1 and CDR2, per the germline V gene, are SNHLY and FYNNEI. V is reduced by 5 bases and J by 6 bases, leaving a spacing of 19 bases between them. The CDR3 has 15 amino acids, counting the end cysteine and phenylalanine. The only DNA kept is the CDR3, 45 bases in frame from the first base. The time point label of this sample denotes: baseline before oral tofacitinib. Lesional scalp punch biopsies and peripheral blood were obtained from alopecia areata patients. PBMCs were isolated by density centrifugation and stained for CD3, CD4 and CD8, after which CD4+ and CD8+ T cells were sorted on a FACSAria. The library was generated by the immunoSEQ multiplex PCR assay. RNA was extracted from all samples and reverse transcribed into cDNA as template for TCR sequencing. First-strand cDNA was synthesized using SuperScript III with a 2:1 mix of oligo-dT and random hexamers. A synthetic immune receptor repertoire was used to gauge amplification bias, and whatever bias remained was removed computationally. In the authors' own workflow: Raw reads were preprocessed to remove errors, and CDR3 was defined by IMGT conventions from the conserved cysteine to phenylalanine. Clonality was computed by normalizing Shannon entropy by log2 of the number of productive unique TCRs and subtracting the result from 1. Whether scalp clones were CD4 or CD8 was inferred by matching scalp TCRbeta sequences against CD4 and CD8 repertoires sorted from blood. The clones in this table, taken by TCRdb from immuneACCESS, are in-frame only. Not every clone is retained; where verified, under half of the shortfall comes from an unresolved V gene, and the cause of the rest is unknown. V, J and clone size were drawn from that table, and D and trimming were deduced from the DNA. The sample contains approximately 150,000 clones, around 87% of them found a single time. Around 16% of the sample is held by the ten biggest clonotypes.

What the authors observed across the whole study: Scalp TCR repertoire analysis is complicated because resident alphabeta T cells in normal human skin are also sequenced, whereas mouse skin is dominated by gammadelta T cells. Compared with normal scalp, lesional scalp had higher clonality and more expanded CD8+ clones, particularly in alopecia totalis/universalis, a pattern that suggests antigenic drive. Shared TCR sequences between patients were less evident than in mice, which may be partly attributable to HLA diversity in the patient population.

Comment on this clone: The target of this receptor is not known. No much larger clone exists at a distance of one base, and base qualities are not known.

The source of this sequence is a human donor with alopecia areata. In this chain, TRBV2 is recombined with TRBJ1-2, and TRBD1 may be the D gene, going by 5 matching bases. Sequences were derived from CD8+ T cells sorted from blood, sampled at week 0. The CDR3 region has the sequence CASSPTQPRGNGYTF. The nucleotide sequence reads as follows: TGTGCCAGCAGTCCCACGCAACCTCGGGGCAATGGCTACACCTTC.